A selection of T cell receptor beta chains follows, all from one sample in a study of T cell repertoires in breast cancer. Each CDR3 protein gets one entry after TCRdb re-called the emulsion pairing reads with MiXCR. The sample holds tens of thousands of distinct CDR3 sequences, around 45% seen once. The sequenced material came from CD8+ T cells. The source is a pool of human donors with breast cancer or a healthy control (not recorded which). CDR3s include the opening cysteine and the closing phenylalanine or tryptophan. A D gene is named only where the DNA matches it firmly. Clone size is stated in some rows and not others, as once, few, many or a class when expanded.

CDR3nt: TGTGCCAGCAGCAACCCGGGACAGGGGACACCCCTCCACTTT; CDR3aa: CASSNPGQGTPLHF; len: 14; abundance: few; v_gene: TRBV11-2; j_gene: TRBJ1-6; d_gene: TRBD1
CDR3nt: TGTGCCAGCAGCTCAATAAGGGCGGGCAACTACGAGCAGTACTTC; CDR3aa: CASSSIRAGNYEQYF; len: 15; abundance: few; v_gene: TRBV7-9; j_gene: TRBJ2-7; d_gene: .
CDR3nt: TGCGCCAGCAGCTTAGGTGGACCTAACTATGGCTACACCTTC; CDR3aa: CASSLGGPNYGYTF; len: 14; abundance: .; v_gene: TRBV7-6; j_gene: TRBJ1-2; d_gene: .
CDR3nt: TGTGCCAGCAGTTACTCCTGGAGGAACAATCAGCCCCAGCATTTT; CDR3aa: CASSYSWRNNQPQHF; len: 15; abundance: .; v_gene: TRBV6-5; j_gene: TRBJ1-5; d_gene: .
CDR3nt: TGTGCTAGTGGTTCTACAGTAAACTATGGCTACACCTTC; CDR3aa: CASGSTVNYGYTF; len: 13; abundance: .; v_gene: TRBV12-5; j_gene: TRBJ1-2; d_gene: .
CDR3nt: TGTGCCAGCAGTTTAGGGGGAAGTTCCTACGAGCAGTACTTC; CDR3aa: CASSLGGSSYEQYF; len: 14; abundance: .; v_gene: TRBV12-3/TRBV12-4; j_gene: TRBJ2-7; d_gene: .
CDR3nt: TGTGCCAGCAGTTACGGATCAGATACGCAGTATTTT; CDR3aa: CASSYGSDTQYF; len: 12; abundance: few; v_gene: TRBV6-6; j_gene: TRBJ2-3; d_gene: .
CDR3nt: TGTGCCAGCAGCCCAGCATTGCGCAATGAGCAGTTCTTC; CDR3aa: CASSPALRNEQFF; len: 13; abundance: few; v_gene: TRBV7-3; j_gene: TRBJ2-1; d_gene: .
CDR3nt: TGTGCCAGCAGCCCAAATAACTATGGCTACACCTTC; CDR3aa: CASSPNNYGYTF; len: 12; abundance: .; v_gene: TRBV7-9; j_gene: TRBJ1-2; d_gene: .
CDR3nt: TGTGCCAGTCGGGTTCCGACAGGGGGTCGCTCCTACGAGCAGTACTTC; CDR3aa: CASRVPTGGRSYEQYF; len: 16; abundance: .; v_gene: TRBV2; j_gene: TRBJ2-7; d_gene: TRBD1
CDR3nt: TGTGCCAGCAGTTTAGAAGCGGGCTCATGGGCAGATACGCAGTATTTT; CDR3aa: CASSLEAGSWADTQYF; len: 16; abundance: .; v_gene: TRBV12-3/TRBV12-4; j_gene: TRBJ2-3; d_gene: .
CDR3nt: TGTGCCAGCAGCTTGGTCGGTAAGATCCTCTCCTACGAGCAGTACTTC; CDR3aa: CASSLVGKILSYEQYF; len: 16; abundance: .; v_gene: TRBV5-5; j_gene: TRBJ2-7; d_gene: .
CDR3nt: TGTGCCACCAGCGGAGTTGACAAGAGCTCCTACGAGCAGTACTTC; CDR3aa: CATSGVDKSSYEQYF; len: 15; abundance: .; v_gene: TRBV15; j_gene: TRBJ2-7; d_gene: .
CDR3nt: TGTGCCAGCAGCCATTCCGGCGGGGGGAACTACAATGAGCAGTTCTTC; CDR3aa: CASSHSGGGNYNEQFF; len: 16; abundance: once; v_gene: TRBV3-1; j_gene: TRBJ2-1; d_gene: TRBD2
CDR3nt: TGTGCCAGCAGCCCTGACCCACGCTACAATGAGCAGTTCTTC; CDR3aa: CASSPDPRYNEQFF; len: 14; abundance: .; v_gene: TRBV7-9; j_gene: TRBJ2-1; d_gene: .
CDR3nt: TGCGCCAGCAGCCAAGAGACGGGGCACTCTAACTATGGCTACACCTTC; CDR3aa: CASSQETGHSNYGYTF; len: 16; abundance: .; v_gene: TRBV4-1; j_gene: TRBJ1-2; d_gene: .
CDR3nt: TGTGCCAGCATCCAAGGGCCCGGGCGGATAGAGCAGTTCTTC; CDR3aa: CASIQGPGRIEQFF; len: 14; abundance: few; v_gene: TRBV7-9; j_gene: TRBJ2-1; d_gene: .
CDR3nt: TGCAGTGCTAGAGCGCAAGCGGGGTATGGCTGCACCTTC; CDR3aa: CSARAQAGYGCTF; len: 13; abundance: .; v_gene: TRBV20-1; j_gene: TRBJ1-2; d_gene: .
CDR3nt: TGTGCCAGCAGCCAAGGTATTAGCGGGAGGGCGATGGAGCAGTACTTC; CDR3aa: CASSQGISGRAMEQYF; len: 16; abundance: .; v_gene: TRBV3-1; j_gene: TRBJ2-7; d_gene: TRBD2
CDR3nt: TGCGCCAGCCGGGGGGGGGCCGATGAGCAGTTCTTC; CDR3aa: CASRGGADEQFF; len: 12; abundance: .; v_gene: TRBV5-1; j_gene: TRBJ2-1; d_gene: TRBD2
CDR3nt: TGTGCCAGCAGTACGACTCAGAATGAGCAGCTCTTC; CDR3aa: CASSTTQNEQLF; len: 12; abundance: .; v_gene: TRBV12-3/TRBV12-4; j_gene: TRBJ2-1; d_gene: .
CDR3nt: TGTGCCAGCAGCCAAGTCGACACGGGTGGAGATACGCAGTATTTT; CDR3aa: CASSQVDTGGDTQYF; len: 15; abundance: few; v_gene: TRBV3-1; j_gene: TRBJ2-3; d_gene: .
CDR3nt: TGTGCCAGCAGCCCCTCGGGGACTGCCAATCGAAATGAGCAGTTCTTC; CDR3aa: CASSPSGTANRNEQFF; len: 16; abundance: .; v_gene: TRBV4-2; j_gene: TRBJ2-1; d_gene: .
CDR3nt: TGCGCCAGCAGCCTGGGGCCCAGAAGCTCTGGAAACACCATATATTTT; CDR3aa: CASSLGPRSSGNTIYF; len: 16; abundance: .; v_gene: TRBV4-1; j_gene: TRBJ1-3; d_gene: .
CDR3nt: TGTGCCAGCACCATAGCGGCCCTAAGAAACAATGAGCAGTTCTTC; CDR3aa: CASTIAALRNNEQFF; len: 15; abundance: .; v_gene: TRBV12-3/TRBV12-4; j_gene: TRBJ2-1; d_gene: .
CDR3nt: TGCAGTGCTACCCAGGCGGGAGCCGGCGAGCAGTACTTC; CDR3aa: CSATQAGAGEQYF; len: 13; abundance: many; v_gene: TRBV20-1; j_gene: TRBJ2-7; d_gene: TRBD2
CDR3nt: TGTGCCAGCAGCTTAAGGGACAGGAACACTGAGGCTTTCTTT; CDR3aa: CASSLRDRNTEAFF; len: 14; abundance: .; v_gene: TRBV5-4; j_gene: TRBJ1-1; d_gene: TRBD1
CDR3nt: TGTGCCAGCAAAGGGGGCTCTAATGAAAAACTGTTTTTT; CDR3aa: CASKGGSNEKLFF; len: 13; abundance: .; v_gene: TRBV14; j_gene: TRBJ1-4; d_gene: TRBD1
CDR3nt: TGTGCCAGCAGTTTATCAGGTGTACAGGGGAGCAATGAGCAGTTCTTC; CDR3aa: CASSLSGVQGSNEQFF; len: 16; abundance: few; v_gene: TRBV27; j_gene: TRBJ2-1; d_gene: TRBD1
CDR3nt: TGTGCCAGCAGTATCGGGACAGTGCACTTCTCTGGGGCCAACGTCCTGACTTTC; CDR3aa: CASSIGTVHFSGANVLTF; len: 18; abundance: .; v_gene: TRBV7-2; j_gene: TRBJ2-6; d_gene: TRBD1
CDR3nt: TGTGCCAGCAGCTTAGATCCGACAGATACGCAGTATTTT; CDR3aa: CASSLDPTDTQYF; len: 13; abundance: few; v_gene: TRBV11-2; j_gene: TRBJ2-3; d_gene: .
CDR3nt: TGCAGTGCCCAGGAGAATGAAAAACTGTTTTTT; CDR3aa: CSAQENEKLFF; len: 11; abundance: few; v_gene: TRBV20-1; j_gene: TRBJ1-4; d_gene: .
CDR3nt: TGTGCCAGCAGTTACGGACAGAAAAGCAATCAGCCCCAGCATTTT; CDR3aa: CASSYGQKSNQPQHF; len: 15; abundance: .; v_gene: TRBV6-6; j_gene: TRBJ1-5; d_gene: .
CDR3nt: TGTGCCAGCAGCTTCCAGCGGGGCAGCACAGATACGCAGTATTTT; CDR3aa: CASSFQRGSTDTQYF; len: 15; abundance: .; v_gene: TRBV7-9; j_gene: TRBJ2-3; d_gene: TRBD2
CDR3nt: TGCAGTGCTTTGGGTCCGGGACAGGGTGCCTACGAGCAGTACTTC; CDR3aa: CSALGPGQGAYEQYF; len: 15; abundance: many; v_gene: TRBV20-1; j_gene: TRBJ2-7; d_gene: TRBD1
CDR3nt: TGTGCCAGCAGCCCCCCTGGGGAGGACAGGGGATGGGGAAAACTGTTTTTT; CDR3aa: CASSPPGEDRGWGKLFF; len: 17; abundance: .; v_gene: TRBV3-1; j_gene: TRBJ1-4; d_gene: TRBD1
CDR3nt: TGCAGTGCTACTGGGACTAGCGGGGGCTACGAGCAGTACTTC; CDR3aa: CSATGTSGGYEQYF; len: 14; abundance: .; v_gene: TRBV20-1; j_gene: TRBJ2-7; d_gene: TRBD2
CDR3nt: TGTGCCAGCAGCTTTTCGGGGTCGGAGCAGCCCCAGCATTTT; CDR3aa: CASSFSGSEQPQHF; len: 14; abundance: .; v_gene: TRBV7-9; j_gene: TRBJ1-5; d_gene: .
CDR3nt: TGTGCCAGCAGTTCACTTGGCTACACCTTC; CDR3aa: CASSSLGYTF; len: 10; abundance: medium-sized; v_gene: TRBV6-2/TRBV6-3; j_gene: TRBJ1-2; d_gene: .
CDR3nt: TGTGCCAGCAGCCAAGGGACAGGGACGAACTATGGCTACACCTTC; CDR3aa: CASSQGTGTNYGYTF; len: 15; abundance: .; v_gene: TRBV3-1; j_gene: TRBJ1-2; d_gene: TRBD1
CDR3nt: TGTGCCAGCAGTGATAATCTTGCGACAGGCGGGGGGGATGAGCAGTTCTTC; CDR3aa: CASSDNLATGGGDEQFF; len: 17; abundance: .; v_gene: TRBV2; j_gene: TRBJ2-1; d_gene: TRBD2
CDR3nt: TGTGCCAGCAGTTTTGGGAGAGGGGGCAACGAGCAGTACTTC; CDR3aa: CASSFGRGGNEQYF; len: 14; abundance: .; v_gene: TRBV27; j_gene: TRBJ2-7; d_gene: TRBD1
CDR3nt: TGTGCCAGCAGCGTTACAGGGGGCATGAGCTACACCTTC; CDR3aa: CASSVTGGMSYTF; len: 13; abundance: .; v_gene: TRBV2; j_gene: TRBJ1-2; d_gene: TRBD1
CDR3nt: TGTGCCAGCAGCCAAGTGCCAGCGAGCCTCCACGAGCAGTACTTC; CDR3aa: CASSQVPASLHEQYF; len: 15; abundance: .; v_gene: TRBV4-2; j_gene: TRBJ2-7; d_gene: .
CDR3nt: TGTGCCAGCAGCTTAGGGACGGTTATGAACACTGAAGCTTTCTTT; CDR3aa: CASSLGTVMNTEAFF; len: 15; abundance: few; v_gene: TRBV7-9; j_gene: TRBJ1-1; d_gene: .
CDR3nt: TGTGCCAGCAGCTTAGAAGGGGGTGGGGTTGAGCAGTTCTTC; CDR3aa: CASSLEGGGVEQFF; len: 14; abundance: .; v_gene: TRBV7-9; j_gene: TRBJ2-1; d_gene: .
CDR3nt: TGCAGTGCTAGAGATCGAGCCTCAGGGACCCAGTACTTC; CDR3aa: CSARDRASGTQYF; len: 13; abundance: .; v_gene: TRBV20-1; j_gene: TRBJ2-5; d_gene: .
CDR3nt: TGTGCCAGTAGTATAGTTAAGACGGATTATGGCTACACCTTC; CDR3aa: CASSIVKTDYGYTF; len: 14; abundance: few; v_gene: TRBV19; j_gene: TRBJ1-2; d_gene: .
CDR3nt: TGTGCCAGCTCTGAGAGAGGCACTGAAGCTTTCTTT; CDR3aa: CASSERGTEAFF; len: 12; abundance: many; v_gene: TRBV27; j_gene: TRBJ1-1; d_gene: .